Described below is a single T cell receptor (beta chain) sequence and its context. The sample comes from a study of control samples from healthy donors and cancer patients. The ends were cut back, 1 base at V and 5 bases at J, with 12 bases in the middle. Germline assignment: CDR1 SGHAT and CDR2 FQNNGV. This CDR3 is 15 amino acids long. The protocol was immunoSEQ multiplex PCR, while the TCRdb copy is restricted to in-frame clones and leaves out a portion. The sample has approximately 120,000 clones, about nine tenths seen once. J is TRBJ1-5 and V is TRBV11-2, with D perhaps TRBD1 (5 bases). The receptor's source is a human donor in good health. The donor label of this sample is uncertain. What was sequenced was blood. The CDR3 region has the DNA TGTGCCAGCAGCTTAGGGCTGGCGGGGGATCAGCCCCAGCATTTT. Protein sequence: CASSLGLAGDQPQHF.